These T cell receptor beta chains were read from a single sample in a study of T-cell memory formation after mild COVID-19. TCRdb processed the 5' RACE reads anew with MiXCR; each CDR3 protein has one entry. The sample records roughly 190,000 distinct CDR3 sequences, around 30% being singletons. Specimen: PBMCs or a T cell subset sorted from them (not recorded which). The receptors originated from an adult woman who had mild COVID-19 (a few samples of this study predate the infection). Cell type and time point are not known. Each CDR3 is given with its conserved first and last residue. A D gene is named only where the DNA matches it firmly. Rows may omit the clone size; those that give it use once, few, many or a size class.

clone_size,v_call,d_call,j_call,cdr3_nt,cdr3_aa
many,TRBV20-1,.,TRBJ2-1,TGCAGTGCGGGCCGGGCTTTAAATGAGCAGTTCTTC,CSAGRALNEQFF
few,TRBV7-9,.,TRBJ2-5,TGTGCCAGCAGCTTAGCCCTGTACCAAGAGACCCAGTACTTC,CASSLALYQETQYF
.,TRBV5-1,.,TRBJ2-4,TGCGCCAGCAGCCCCCCCGTTGAGGGAGCCAAAAACATTCAGTACTTC,CASSPPVEGAKNIQYF
few,TRBV19,.,TRBJ2-5,TGTGCCAGTAGTGAGGTCGGATTAGGGACCCAGTACTTC,CASSEVGLGTQYF
.,TRBV12-3/TRBV12-4,TRBD1,TRBJ1-2,TGTGCCAGCAGACCGGACAGGGCTGGCGGCTACACCTTC,CASRPDRAGGYTF
.,TRBV11-3,.,TRBJ1-1,TGTGCCAGCAGCCCTAATGGACCGCCGCTGAACACTGAAGCTTTCTTT,CASSPNGPPLNTEAFF
.,TRBV12-3/TRBV12-4,TRBD2,TRBJ2-1,TGTGCCAGCAGTTTAGCTACAGCGGGAAAGAACAATGAGCAGTTCTTC,CASSLATAGKNNEQFF
few,TRBV12-3/TRBV12-4,TRBD1,TRBJ1-6,TGTGCCAGCAGTTCCACGGGACAGATCAATTCACCCCTCCACTTT,CASSSTGQINSPLHF
.,TRBV3-1,.,TRBJ2-1,TGTGCCAGCAGCCAAGAAAGCCATAATGAGCAGTTCTTC,CASSQESHNEQFF
.,TRBV7-6,.,TRBJ1-5,TGTGCCAGCAGCTTAGCCGGGACCCCTCAGCCCCAGCATTTT,CASSLAGTPQPQHF
.,TRBV5-1,.,TRBJ2-1,TGCGCCAGCAGCTTTAACAGTGGTTGGGACAATGAGCAGTTCTTC,CASSFNSGWDNEQFF
many,TRBV5-4,TRBD1,TRBJ2-7,TGTGCCAGCAGCTTGGACAGGGGGTCCTCCTACGAGCAGTACTTC,CASSLDRGSSYEQYF
.,TRBV5-4,.,TRBJ2-2,TGTGCCAGCAGCTCCTACGAGGGGGAGAACACCGGGGAGCTGTTTTTT,CASSSYEGENTGELFF
few,TRBV5-1,.,TRBJ1-2,TGCGCCAGCAGTCTTGGCGAATTCTATGGCTACACCTTC,CASSLGEFYGYTF
few,TRBV24-1,.,TRBJ1-6,TGTGCCACCAGTGACCGGGGACGGAATTCACCCCTCCACTTT,CATSDRGRNSPLHF
.,TRBV30,.,TRBJ1-2,TGTGCCTTACGGGGACACACGAACTATGGCTACACCTTC,CALRGHTNYGYTF
.,TRBV6-2/TRBV6-3,TRBD1,TRBJ1-2,TGTGCCAGCAGGCCCGGGACAGGGGGCGTGCTAAGCTACACCTTC,CASRPGTGGVLSYTF
few,TRBV19,TRBD1,TRBJ2-7,TGTGCCAGTCACGGGACAGCTTTCTACGAGCAGTACTTC,CASHGTAFYEQYF
.,TRBV7-8,TRBD2,TRBJ2-1,TGTGCCAGCACCATAGCGGGAGCCCCCAATGAGCAGTTCTTC,CASTIAGAPNEQFF
.,TRBV7-2,TRBD2,TRBJ2-2,TGTGCCAGCAGCTTACCCGGACTAGCGGGAGGGCCCACCGGGGAGCTGTTTTTT,CASSLPGLAGGPTGELFF
.,TRBV11-2,.,TRBJ2-2,TGTGCCAGCAGCTTAAATGAGGCGCTGTTTTTT,CASSLNEALFF
.,TRBV19,.,TRBJ2-7,TGTGCCAGTAGTATTTCGGCAGCCTTAGGGGCCTACGAGCAGTACTTC,CASSISAALGAYEQYF
.,TRBV29-1,TRBD2,TRBJ2-1,TGCAGCGTTGGGGGGGAGGGGCCCTCCTACAATGAGCAGTTCTTC,CSVGGEGPSYNEQFF
.,TRBV7-9,.,TRBJ1-5,TGTGCCAGCAGCTTAGCGCAACCGGGCGATAGCAATCAGCCCCAGCATTTT,CASSLAQPGDSNQPQHF
few,TRBV20-1,.,TRBJ2-5,TGCAGTGCTAGAGATTTACACAGCCAAGAGACCCAGTACTTC,CSARDLHSQETQYF
few,TRBV15,.,TRBJ2-7,TGTGCCACCAGCAAAGCCGGGACGGCGGCATACGAGCAGTACTTC,CATSKAGTAAYEQYF
.,TRBV6-1,.,TRBJ1-1,TGTGCCAGCAGTGAAGGGGTACACTGGGAAGCTTTCTTT,CASSEGVHWEAFF
.,TRBV21-1,.,TRBJ2-5,TGTGCCAGCAGCAAAGTAACCGGGACAGAGCAAGAGACCCAGTACTTC,CASSKVTGTEQETQYF